This T cell receptor (beta chain) was captured by sequencing in a study of blood T cell repertoires in COVID-19. Germline trimming cut 2 bases from V and 5 bases from J; bases unmatched to any gene: 3. This CDR3 has 15 amino acids. Germline V gene sequence: CDR1 SNHLY, CDR2 FYNNEI. Authors' data handling: Scientists estimated how many nucleated cells there were by amplifying reference gene primers. Using immunoSEQ multiplex PCR, the repertoire was profiled, and TCRdb retains in-frame clones only, with some absent. Clone size and V and J calls were adopted from that table, with D and trimming inferred from the DNA. The sample has approximately 300,000 clones, 90% seen once. This clone was picked up a small number of times. The Seattle patients, enrolled during active infection, were followed longitudinally.

This clonotype was sampled from a woman in her twenties or thirties with COVID-19, enrolled during active disease. V usage is TRBV2 and J usage is TRBJ1-4; 9 bases match TRBD1. The sequenced sample was peripheral blood. CDR3 amino acids: CASSELGTGNEKLFF. The CDR3, as DNA: TGTGCCAGCAGTGAACTCGGGACAGGGAATGAAAAACTGTTTTTT. Full variable domain (remainder filled in from reference TRBV2 and TRBJ1-4): EPEVTQTPSHQVTQMGQEVILRCVPISNHLYFYWYRQILGQKVEFLVSFYNNEISEKSEIFDDQFSVERPDGSNFTLKIRSTKLEDSAMYFCASSELGTGNEKLFFGSGTQLSVL.